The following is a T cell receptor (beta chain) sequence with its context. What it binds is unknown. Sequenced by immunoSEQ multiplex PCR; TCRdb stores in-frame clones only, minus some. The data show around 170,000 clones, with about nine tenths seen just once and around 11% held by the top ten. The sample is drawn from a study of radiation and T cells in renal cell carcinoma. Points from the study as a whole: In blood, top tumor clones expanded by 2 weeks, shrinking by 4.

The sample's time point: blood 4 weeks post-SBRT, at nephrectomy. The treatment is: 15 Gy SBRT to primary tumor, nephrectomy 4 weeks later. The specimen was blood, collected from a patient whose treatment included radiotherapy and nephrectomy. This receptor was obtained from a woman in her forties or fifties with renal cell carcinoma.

CDR3 in amino acids: CASSIMEGFGANVLTF. The CDR3 nucleotides read TGTGCCAGTAGTATTATGGAGGGGTTTGGGGCCAACGTCCTGACTTTC. The chain links TRBV19 to TRBJ2-6, with D possibly being TRBD2 (6 bases). CDR3 length: 16 residues. Germline lookup yields CDR1 LNHDA and CDR2 SQIVND (reference sequence). Between the trimmed V and J ends, which lost 3 bases and 3 bases, there was a span of 12 bases.